The present T cell receptor beta chain was sequenced within a study of CD8+ T cells in alopecia areata. Study as a whole: The study gave treated patients oral tofacitinib at 5 to 10 mg twice daily. Study findings and constraints: Since there was just one nonresponder, nobody can yet say how baseline CD8+ expansion ties to response.

Stated treatment: oral pan-JAK inhibitor, 5-10 mg twice daily. Lesional scalp tissue (obtained by punch biopsy) and peripheral blood were collected from alopecia areata patients. Sorting of PBMCs yielded the CD4+ and CD8+ T cells. Following RNA extraction, reverse transcription yielded cDNA that acted as the sequencing template. This table comes from immunoSEQ multiplex PCR, and its TCRdb copy is limited to in-frame clones, with some not included. The sample consists of under 350,000 clones, 58% of them appearing once. Trimming stripped 2 bases from V and 2 bases from J, with 7 bases between. Germline CDR1 is SNHLY and CDR2 is FYNNEI. This CDR3 is 14 amino acids long. This clone has only a few counts. Its specificity is not known.

The material was CD4+ T cells sorted from blood, obtained at week 24, from a patient treated with tofacitinib. The TCR sequence derives from a human donor with alopecia areata. The gene calls are TRBV2 and TRBJ1-3; D not certain. CDR3: CASSESVAGNTIYF. The CDR3, as DNA: TGTGCCAGCAGTGAAAGTGTCGCTGGAAACACCATATATTTT.